The 29 T cell receptor beta chains below come from one sample, sequenced in a study of cytomegalovirus exposure and HLA in healthy donors. The study ran its PCR with 60 Vbeta and 13 Jbeta primers. The method was immunoSEQ multiplex PCR; TCRdb's version includes in-frame clones alone and lacks a portion of them. The sample shows over 100,000 clones, and approximately 1.8% sits with its ten largest clones. Sequenced: PBMCs. The receptors here all came from a man younger than 35 in good health and CMV-seronegative.

The CDR3 loop is CASSSGRFNEKLFF. The CDR3 DNA is TGTGCCAGCAGTTCCGGGAGATTTAATGAAAAACTGTTTTTT. The genes are TRBV28 and TRBJ1-4; D not certain. The V end was cut by 4 bases, the J end by 4 bases, with 10 bases between. Germline lookup yields CDR1 MDHEN and CDR2 SYDVKM. The CDR3 length is 14 residues.

The chain joins TRBV29-1 to TRBJ2-7; tentative D call: TRBD2 (6 bases). CDR3 length: 12 residues. V was clipped by 4 bases and J by 6 bases, with 13 bases between them. CDR1 SQVTM and CDR2 ANQGSEA come from the germline V gene. The CDR3, as DNA: TGCAGCGTTGTTACGGGGGTCGGCGAGCAGTACTTC. Translation: CSVVTGVGEQYF.

CDR3 residues: CAINGGVEQYF. CDR3 coding DNA: TGTGCCATCAATGGGGGGGTCGAGCAGTACTTC. The gene calls are TRBV10-3 and TRBJ2-7, with TRBD2 matching over 7 bases. The V gene end was trimmed by 7 bases and the J gene end by 6 bases; junction bases not matched to a gene: 3. This CDR3 has 11 residues. Germline values: CDR1 ENHRY, CDR2 SYGVKD.

V is TRBV7-2 and J is TRBJ2-3; D perhaps matches TRBD2 (6 bases). V was cut by 1 base and J by 1 base, with 15 bases left in between. Germline lookup yields CDR1 SGHTA and CDR2 FQGNSA. This CDR3 is 17 amino acids long. CDR3 protein: CASSLDPAGIGTDTQYF. CDR3 DNA sequence: TGTGCCAGCAGCTTAGATCCCGCGGGGATTGGCACAGATACGCAGTATTTT.

The chain employs TRBV5-6 and TRBJ2-1; 10 bases agree with TRBD1. Germline lookup yields CDR1 SGHDT and CDR2 YYEEEE. This CDR3 comprises 14 residues. The V segment lost 4 bases and the J segment 15 bases; nucleotides outside the gene matches: 13. The chain's CDR3 is CASSTGQGTLRRFF. The DNA for the CDR3 is TGTGCCAGCAGCACGGGACAGGGGACCTTGAGGCGGTTCTTC.

V is TRBV7-2 and J is TRBJ2-3; a possible D gene is TRBD1 (6 bases). Germline-derived CDR1 and CDR2 are SGHTA and FQGNSA. The length of the CDR3 is 15 residues. V shed 5 bases and J shed 3 bases, with 15 bases lying between them. CDR3 amino acids: CASSLQGIPTDTQYF. CDR3 DNA sequence: TGTGCCAGCAGCCTCCAGGGGATCCCTACAGATACGCAGTATTTT.

The V gene is TRBV7-6, the J gene TRBJ2-7; 7 nucleotides agree with TRBD1. The CDR3 length is 14 residues. V was pared by 5 bases and J by 1 base, with 5 bases of the junction left unmatched. Germline V gene sequence: CDR1 SGHVS, CDR2 FNYEAQ. The chain's CDR3 is CASSEDRISYEQYF. In DNA form, the CDR3 reads TGTGCCAGCAGCGAGGACAGGATATCCTACGAGCAGTACTTC.

The V and J genes are TRBV2 and TRBJ2-7; 7 positions agree with TRBD2. Looked up from germline, CDR1 is SNHLY and CDR2 is FYNNEI. J was trimmed by 3 bases and V by 3 bases; bases with no gene match: 8. The CDR3 covers 15 residues. CDR3 amino acids: CASSDSGREIYEQYF. CDR3 nucleotide sequence: TGTGCCAGCAGTGATAGCGGGCGTGAAATCTACGAGCAGTACTTC.

The V gene is TRBV4-3, the J gene TRBJ2-7; a weak D match, TRBD1 (5 bases). Germline V CDR1 and CDR2: LGHNA, YSLEER. V lost 2 bases and J 1 base, leaving 12 bases between the germline ends. CDR3 size: 15 residues. The CDR3 spells CASSQQNTGSYEQYF. CDR3 nucleotides: TGCGCCAGCAGCCAACAAAATACAGGATCCTACGAGCAGTACTTC.

CDR3 loop: CASSPTGGNEKLFF. CDR3 nucleotides: TGTGCCAGCAGTCCGACAGGGGGCAATGAAAAACTGTTTTTT. J is TRBJ1-4 and V is TRBV6-5, with TRBD1 identical over 10 bases. Germline loops: CDR1 MNHEY, CDR2 SVGAGI. V lost 5 bases to trimming and J lost 5 bases; unmatched junction nucleotides: 2. The CDR3 is 14 amino acids.

The chain has TRBV20-1 and TRBJ2-1; D is unclear. Germline V gene lookup returns CDR1 DFQATT and CDR2 SNEGSKA (reference sequence). V lost 7 bases and J 3 bases, leaving 7 bases between the germline ends. There are 11 residues in the CDR3. DNA of the CDR3: TGCAGTGTCCTAGTCTACAATGAGCAGTTCTTC. It codes for CSVLVYNEQFF.

This chain connects TRBV28 to TRBJ1-1; maybe TRBD1 (5 bases). The CDR3 runs to 12 residues. Trimming took 5 bases from V and 7 from J, leaving 11 bases between them. The germline CDR1 and CDR2 sequences are MDHEN and SYDVKM. The chain's CDR3 is CASSVGGIEAFF. The DNA for the CDR3 is TGTGCCAGCAGTGTCGGGGGAATTGAAGCTTTCTTT.

This chain joins TRBV27 and TRBJ2-2; 13 bases fit TRBD2. Trimming at V came to 7 bases and at J to 5 bases, leaving 13 bases not matched to a gene. Germline lookup yields CDR1 MNHEY and CDR2 SMNVEV (reference sequence). This CDR3 region has 18 residues. The CDR3 region is CASTSRGTSGEVTGELFF. The CDR3, as DNA: TGTGCCAGCACCTCGCGGGGGACTAGCGGGGAGGTAACCGGGGAGCTGTTTTTT.

V usage is TRBV6-6 and J usage is TRBJ2-5; 7 bases map to TRBD2. The V segment lost 0 bases and the J segment 5 bases; nucleotides outside the gene matches: 6. The CDR3 is made up of 15 amino acids. CDR1 is MNHNY and CDR2 is SVGAGI in the germline V gene (reference sequence). In DNA, the CDR3 is TGTGCCAGCAGTTACTCGTTGGGAGGGGCTGAGACCCAGTACTTC. Residues: CASSYSLGGAETQYF.

The genes are TRBV27 and TRBJ2-1; 9 nucleotides match TRBD2. The CDR3 has 16 amino acids. Per germline, CDR1 MNHEY and CDR2 SMNVEV (reference sequence). The V segment lost 5 bases and the J segment 8 bases; nucleotides outside the gene matches: 13. In DNA form, the CDR3 reads TGTGCCAGCAGTATCACGACTAGCGGACAGAGGGATGAGCAGTTCTTC. Residues: CASSITTSGQRDEQFF.

This chain uses TRBV7-2 with TRBJ2-7, with TRBD2 matching over 8 bases. The germline CDR1 and CDR2 sequences are SGHTA and FQGNSA. This CDR3 comprises 13 residues. V trimming: 0 bases; J trimming: 10 bases; junction bases outside the gene matches: 5. The CDR3 spells CASSLANGRVQYF. In DNA form, the CDR3 reads TGTGCCAGCAGCTTAGCCAACGGGAGGGTTCAGTACTTC.

CDR3 region: CASSRGTSGSMGTQYF. The DNA for the CDR3 is TGTGCCAGCAGTCGTGGGACTAGCGGGAGTATGGGGACCCAGTACTTC. This chain joins TRBV25-1 and TRBJ2-5; the match to TRBD2 covers 14 bases. Germline CDR1 is MGHDK and CDR2 is SYGVNS. J gave up 7 bases and V 5 bases, and 9 bases lay outside the gene matches. This CDR3 is built from 16 residues.

The chain employs TRBV5-5 and TRBJ2-7, with 8 bases fitting TRBD2. The CDR3 contains 13 residues. The ends lost 0 bases at V and 5 bases at J; junction bases unmatched: 1. Germline loops: CDR1 SGHKS, CDR2 YYEKEE (reference sequence). The CDR3 DNA is TGTGCCAGCAGCTTGGCCGGGGGGGACGAGCAGTACTTC. It translates to CASSLAGGDEQYF.

The rearrangement links TRBV5-1 to TRBJ1-1; the match to TRBD1 covers 8 bases. The V segment lost 3 bases and the J segment 1 base; nucleotides outside the gene matches: 8. Germline V gene data show CDR1 as SGHRS and CDR2 as YFSETQ. This CDR3 contains 16 residues. CDR3 in amino acids: CASSYFQGAQNTEAFF. The CDR3 nucleotides read TGCGCCAGCAGCTATTTTCAGGGGGCGCAGAACACTGAAGCTTTCTTT.

This chain joins TRBV7-6 and TRBJ2-7; 10 nucleotides line up with TRBD2. This CDR3 comprises 15 residues. Germline V gene sequence: CDR1 SGHVS, CDR2 FNYEAQ. V shed 4 bases and J 3 bases; nucleotides not matched to a gene: 6. In nucleotides, the CDR3 is TGTGCCAGCAGCTCTCTAGCGGGAGCCGACTACGAGCAGTACTTC. Translation: CASSSLAGADYEQYF.

The gene calls are TRBV29-1 and TRBJ1-3; TRBD1 might be the D (6 bases). The V end lost 7 bases, the J end lost 0 bases, and 19 bases lay between the germline ends. Germline lookup yields CDR1 SQVTM and CDR2 ANQGSEA. This CDR3 has 16 amino acids. The CDR3 region is CSASTGITSSGNTIYF. The CDR3 nucleotides read TGCAGCGCCTCAACAGGGATAACGAGCTCTGGAAACACCATATATTTT.

V is TRBV6-1 and J is TRBJ1-6; D not certain. This CDR3 spans 12 amino acids. V shed 7 bases and J shed 6 bases, with 7 bases lying between them. Germline loops: CDR1 MNHNS, CDR2 SASEGT. CDR3 sequence: CASTRLNSPLHF. As DNA, the CDR3 is TGTGCCAGCACCAGACTTAATTCACCCCTCCACTTT.

This chain uses TRBV7-9 with TRBJ1-4; D unclear. This CDR3 comprises 17 residues. Germline V gives CDR1 SEHNR, CDR2 FQNEAQ (reference sequence). The ends were cut back, 1 base at V and 0 bases at J, with 12 bases in the middle. The CDR3 sequence: CASSLVFRSATNEKLFF. The CDR3 coding sequence is TGTGCCAGCAGCTTAGTATTCAGATCTGCAACTAATGAAAAACTGTTTTTT.

This sequence joins TRBV11-3 and TRBJ2-7; 8 bases line up with TRBD2. The CDR3 is 15 amino acids. V dropped 5 bases and J dropped 1; count of bases not matched to a gene: 7. The germline V gene encodes CDR1 SGHNT and CDR2 YENEEA. In DNA, the CDR3 is TGTGCCAGCAGCAAACGGGAGGGAGCGTCCTACGAGCAGTACTTC. This codes for CASSKREGASYEQYF.

The chain links TRBV5-1 to TRBJ2-5, with D possibly matching TRBD2 (6 bases). V was pared by 0 bases and J by 2 bases, with 8 bases between. This CDR3 contains 14 residues. Germline V gene sequence: CDR1 SGHRS, CDR2 YFSETQ. CDR3 region: CASSLELAQETQYF. CDR3 nucleotides: TGCGCCAGCAGCTTGGAACTAGCACAAGAGACCCAGTACTTC.

The rearrangement links TRBV19 to TRBJ2-7; the D gene is possibly TRBD1 (6 bases). This CDR3 comprises 11 residues. V lost 5 bases and J lost 7, with 9 bases in between. The germline CDR1 and CDR2 sequences are LNHDA and SQIVND (reference sequence). The CDR3 region has the DNA TGTGCCAGTAGTGCGAGGGGGGAGCAGTACTTC. Translated: CASSARGEQYF. The whole variable domain, filled in from reference TRBV19 and TRBJ2-7, reads DGGITQSPKYLFRKEGQNVTLSCEQNLNHDAMYWYRQDPGQGLRLIYYSQIVNDFQKGDIAEGYSVSREKKESFPLTVTSAQKNPTAFYLCASSARGEQYFGPGTRLTVT.

J is TRBJ1-5 and V is TRBV6-6; D is perhaps TRBD1 (6 bases). CDR1 MNHNY and CDR2 SVGAGI come from the germline V gene (reference sequence). V was clipped by 8 bases and J by 2 bases, with 13 bases between them. This CDR3 is built from 14 residues. This CDR3 is CASGKQGGNQPQHF. DNA of the CDR3: TGTGCCAGCGGGAAACAGGGAGGCAATCAGCCCCAGCATTTT.

V is TRBV11-3 and J is TRBJ1-1, with D tentatively TRBD1 (5 bases). This CDR3 region has 11 residues. Germline assignment: CDR1 SGHNT and CDR2 YENEEA. Trimming took 1 base from V and 12 from J, leaving 9 bases between them. For the CDR3, the DNA is TGTGCCAGCAGCTTAGGGGGCGAAACTTTCTTT. This codes for CASSLGGETFF. Using reference TRBV11-3 and TRBJ1-1 for the parts outside the CDR3, the full variable domain is EAGVVQSPRYKIIEKKQPVAFWCNPISGHNTLYWYLQNLGQGPELLIRYENEEAVDDSQLPKDRFSAERLKGVDSTLKIQPAELGDSAVYLCASSLGGETFFGQGTRLTVV.

This chain links TRBV5-6 with TRBJ1-2; 7 positions agree with TRBD1. Germline values: CDR1 SGHDT, CDR2 YYEEEE. The CDR3 consists of 14 residues. Trimming removed 4 bases from V and 8 bases from J; junction bases left unmatched: 11. The DNA of the CDR3 is TGTGCCAGCAGCCTTACGGGGACAGTCGGCGGCTACACCTTC. Translating it yields CASSLTGTVGGYTF.